The clone carrying this T cell receptor beta chain has more than one count but fewer than ten. The data stem from a study of regulatory T cells in long-lasting Graves disease. Arm-PCR of CDR3 regions and iRepertoire HTBI primers were used to build TCR beta libraries. One entry per CDR3 protein results from TCRdb running MiXCR on the multiplex PCR reads. The sample includes about 440,000 distinct CDR3 sequences, about 17% of them seen just once. This sample's time point: newly diagnosed GD, antithyroid drugs for less than 3 months. With RNA extracted from PBMCs as input, the TCR library was made. In addition, the sample was reused for a study of T cells in Graves' hyperthyroidism and ophthalmopathy. That study reports: Most expanded thyroid clonotypes above 0.001 also appeared in blood.

This material consisted of peripheral blood mononuclear cells (PBMCs), taken at new diagnosis, from a patient treated with antithyroid drugs. The sequence came from a woman between 18 and 29 years old with Graves disease.

The CDR3 region is CASPDSLMNTEAFF. CDR3 sequence (DNA): TGTGCCAGCCCGGACAGTCTCATGAACACTGAAGCTTTCTTT. The gene calls are TRBV5-4 and TRBJ1-1, with a tentative D call TRBD1 (6 bases). Germline V gives CDR1 SGHNT, CDR2 YYREEE (reference sequence). The CDR3 runs 14 residues. Trimming removed 7 bases at V and 0 bases at J, with 13 bases between. Using reference TRBV5-4 and TRBJ1-1 for the parts outside the CDR3, the full variable domain is ETGVTQSPTHLIKTRGQQVTLRCSSQSGHNTVSWYQQALGQGPQFIFQYYREEENGRGNFPPRFSGLQFPNYSSELNVNALELDDSALYLCASPDSLMNTEAFFGQGTRLTVV.